One and the same sample provided the 25 T cell receptor beta chains below, sequenced in a study of CD8 T cells in ankylosing spondylitis. TCRdb recomputed calls from the 5' RACE reads with MiXCR, one row per CDR3 protein. In the table there are about 160,000 distinct CDR3 sequences, 15% to 20% of which are singletons. Sequenced: blood, either unsorted or a sorted T cell fraction (not recorded which). These receptors all stem from a male donor with ankylosing spondylitis or in good health (not recorded which).

This clonotype was seen only a few times. V and J are TRBV27 and TRBJ2-1, with 10 bases fitting TRBD1. Trimming removed 10 bases from V and 2 bases from J; junction bases left unmatched: 8. The CDR3 spans 15 residues. The germline CDR1 and CDR2 sequences are MNHEY and SMNVEV (reference sequence). The DNA for the CDR3 is TGTGCCACCGAAATAGGGACAGGGGCCTACAATGAGCAGTTCTTC. The encoded protein is CATEIGTGAYNEQFF.

Points on this clonotype: Its ends do not fully match the called genes, so a read error is possible. The gene calls are TRBV6-5 and TRBJ1-2, with 8 bases lining up with TRBD1. The germline V gene has CDR1 MNHEY and CDR2 SVGAGI. This CDR3 has 14 residues. The CDR3 loop reads CASSYQGANYGYTF. As DNA, the CDR3 is TGTGCCAGTAGTTACCAGGGGGCAAACTATGGCTACACCTTC.

The chain recombines TRBV20-1 with TRBJ1-1; D is unresolved. CDR1 and CDR2 (germline): DFQATT, SNEGSKA (reference sequence). The CDR3 loop spans 13 amino acids. The V and J ends lost 1 base and 4 bases respectively, with 10 bases between them. The CDR3 loop reads CSARAAGSTEAFF. The CDR3 nucleotides read TGCAGTGCTAGAGCGGCGGGAAGCACTGAAGCTTTCTTT.

Many counts were recorded for this clonotype. The CDR3 nucleotides are TGTGCCAGCCGCCAAGGGATCTACGAGCAGTACTTC. This gives the protein CASRQGIYEQYF. The chain employs TRBV5-5 and TRBJ2-7; D gene ambiguous. There are 12 residues in the CDR3. Between the trimmed V and J ends, which lost 7 bases and 3 bases, there was a span of 11 bases. Germline CDR1 and CDR2: SGHKS and YYEKEE (reference sequence). Complete variable domain (other parts from reference TRBV5-5 and TRBJ2-7): DAGVTQSPTHLIKTRGQQVTLRCSPISGHKSVSWYQQVLGQGPQFIFQYYEKEERGRGNFPDRFSARQFPNYSSELNVNALLLGDSALYLCASRQGIYEQYFGPGTRLTVT.

The table lists this clonotype with a few counts. The chain links TRBV7-2 to TRBJ2-1; 12 bases align to TRBD2. After removal of 8 bases from V and 8 bases from J, the junction contained 7 bases not matched to a gene. Germline V gives CDR1 SGHTA, CDR2 FQGNSA. The CDR3 loop spans 14 amino acids. The CDR3 loop is CASLPTSGRHEQFF. CDR3 nucleotides: TGTGCCAGCCTGCCGACTAGCGGGAGACATGAGCAGTTCTTC.

This clonotype has at least ten counts. This chain joins TRBV20-1 and TRBJ2-3; weak D call: TRBD2 (6 bases). Per germline, CDR1 DFQATT and CDR2 SNEGSKA (reference sequence). The CDR3 sequence is 15 residues long. Trimming took 0 bases from V and 5 from J, leaving 15 bases between them. CDR3 in DNA: TGCAGTGCTAGAGAAGACGGGGGAGTAGGAGATACGCAGTATTTT. Its translation is CSAREDGGVGDTQYF.

V usage is TRBV19 and J usage is TRBJ1-6; D gene ambiguous. The CDR3 is 13 amino acids. Trimming took 10 bases from V and 0 from J, leaving 7 bases between them. Germline V CDR1 and CDR2: LNHDA, SQIVND (reference sequence). The CDR3 DNA is TGTGCCACCCAGGACTCCTATAATTCACCCCTCCACTTT. Translating it yields CATQDSYNSPLHF.

This clonotype was counted ten times or more. The V call is TRBV5-1, the J call TRBJ1-6, with 7 bases that match TRBD1. Per the germline V gene, CDR1 is SGHRS and CDR2 is YFSETQ. Trimming took 0 bases from V and 7 from J; bases not matched to a gene: 1. This CDR3 has 14 residues. The CDR3 DNA sequence: TGCGCCAGCAGCTTGGGACAGGGAAATTCACCCCTCCACTTT. Translating gives CASSLGQGNSPLHF.

The V gene is TRBV6-5, the J gene TRBJ2-2, with TRBD2 identical over 7 bases. The V and J ends lost 8 bases and 0 bases, in that order; junction bases with no gene match: 3. Germline loops: CDR1 MNHEY, CDR2 SVGAGI. CDR3 length: 14 residues. The CDR3 nucleotides read TGTGCCAGCTTCGGGACTACGAACACCGGGGAGCTGTTTTTT. Translation: CASFGTTNTGELFF.

This clonotype was seen only a few times. The genes are TRBV20-1 and TRBJ2-5; the match to TRBD2 covers 13 bases. Losses at the gene ends were 3 bases for V and 5 bases for J; bases not matched to a gene: 3. The CDR3 is made up of 14 amino acids. The germline V gene encodes CDR1 DFQATT and CDR2 SNEGSKA (reference sequence). CDR3 nucleotides: TGCAGTGCTAGGGGACTAGCGGGACTGGAGACCCAGTACTTC. Translated: CSARGLAGLETQYF.

In regard to this clonotype: A much larger clone is a single base away; this may be a read error. V and J are TRBV2 and TRBJ2-3, with D maybe TRBD2 (7 bases). CDR3 length: 12 amino acids. CDR1 and CDR2 (germline): SNHLY, FYNNEI. CDR3 nucleotides: TGTGTCAGCGGGACCGGGGGCGCTACGCAGTATTTT. Translation gives CVSGTGGATQYF.

There are many counts of this clonotype. The J gene is TRBJ2-4, the V gene TRBV4-1, with 12 bases fitting TRBD2. V dropped 3 bases and J dropped 8; count of bases not matched to a gene: 5. This CDR3 has 15 residues. Germline V gives CDR1 MGHRA, CDR2 YSYEKL. The CDR3 bases are TGCGCCAGCAGCCATCCTCTAGCGGGAGGGGACATTCAGTACTTC. This translates into CASSHPLAGGDIQYF.

In this sample, this clonotype turned up many times. The chain links TRBV6-5 to TRBJ2-1; 10 bases agree with TRBD1. V was clipped by 2 bases and J by 4 bases; unmatched bases: 5. CDR1 MNHEY and CDR2 SVGAGI come from the germline V gene. This CDR3 is built from 16 residues. CDR3 nucleotides: TGTGCCAGCAGTTACGGGACAGGGGCTGCTTACAATGAGCAGTTCTTC. This sequence encodes CASSYGTGAAYNEQFF.

This clonotype occurred many times. This chain links TRBV20-1 with TRBJ2-2; D unresolved. Trimming shortened V by 0 bases and J by 2 bases, and 10 bases separated the two germline ends. The germline V gene encodes CDR1 DFQATT and CDR2 SNEGSKA (reference sequence). The CDR3 consists of 15 residues. The CDR3: CSARDKMTNTGELFF. The CDR3, as DNA: TGCAGTGCTAGAGATAAGATGACTAACACCGGGGAGCTGTTTTTT.

This clonotype was picked up many times. The CDR3 region has the DNA TGTGCCACCAGCAAAGAGCGGAACACTGAAGCTTTCTTT. Translated: CATSKERNTEAFF. V gene TRBV15 combines with J gene TRBJ1-1, with D uncertain. CDR3 size: 13 residues. V lost 4 bases, J lost 1 base, and 7 bases lay in between. The V gene's germline CDR1 is LNHNV and CDR2 YYDKDF (reference sequence).

This clonotype has at least ten counts. The chain carries TRBV29-1 and TRBJ2-1; the D is unclear. The CDR3 runs to 12 residues. V shed 0 bases and J shed 4 bases, with 4 bases lying between them. Germline lookup yields CDR1 SQVTM and CDR2 ANQGSEA. CDR3 sequence (DNA): TGCAGCGTTGAAGACAGATACAATGAGCAGTTCTTC. Its translation is CSVEDRYNEQFF.

The rearrangement links TRBV6-1 to TRBJ1-5; no clear D. The ends were cut back, 2 bases at V and 4 bases at J, with 9 bases in the middle. Germline assignment: CDR1 MNHNS and CDR2 SASEGT. This CDR3 is 14 amino acids long. In DNA form, the CDR3 reads TGTGCCAGCAGTGAACTTTTAGGAAATCAGCCCCAGCATTTT. It codes for CASSELLGNQPQHF.

This chain connects TRBV20-1 to TRBJ2-1; TRBD1 matches at 9 bases. The CDR3 contains 14 residues. V shed 1 base, J shed 7 bases, and the junction held 5 bases outside the gene matches. The V gene's germline CDR1 is DFQATT and CDR2 SNEGSKA (reference sequence). CDR3 protein: CSARGDRAVNEQFF. Here the CDR3 DNA reads TGCAGTGCTAGAGGGGACAGGGCGGTAAATGAGCAGTTCTTC.

This clonotype has a count of ten or more. V usage is TRBV29-1 and J usage is TRBJ2-1; the match to TRBD2 covers 16 bases. The trim removed 8 bases at V and 9 bases at J, leaving 10 bases unmatched. The length of the CDR3 is 15 residues. Germline assignment: CDR1 SQVTM and CDR2 ANQGSEA. The CDR3 region is CSFPGTSGRASEQFF. In DNA form, the CDR3 reads TGCAGCTTTCCCGGGACTAGCGGGAGGGCCAGTGAGCAGTTCTTC.

This clonotype came up many times. The genes are TRBV28 and TRBJ2-1; 12 positions agree with TRBD2. V lost 5 bases to trimming and J lost 9 bases; unmatched junction nucleotides: 5. The CDR3 totals 14 residues. Looked up from germline, CDR1 is MDHEN and CDR2 is SYDVKM. CDR3 in amino acids: CASSLRTSGVEQFF. CDR3 in DNA: TGTGCCAGCAGTCTAAGGACTAGCGGGGTTGAGCAGTTCTTC.

This clonotype was counted at least ten times. The chain uses TRBV5-1 and TRBJ1-2; 7 nucleotides agree with TRBD1. V lost 7 bases and J lost 6; bases outside the gene matches: 9. CDR3 size: 13 residues. Germline V gene sequence: CDR1 SGHRS, CDR2 YFSETQ. The CDR3 sequence: CASQEQGRDGYTF. DNA of the CDR3: TGCGCCAGCCAAGAACAGGGGCGAGATGGCTACACCTTC.

In this sample, this clonotype turned up many times. CDR3 nucleotide sequence: TGCGCCAGCAGTCTGTCGGAGGGCACAGATACGCAGTATTTT. This sequence encodes CASSLSEGTDTQYF. The gene calls are TRBV4-1 and TRBJ2-3; D possibly corresponds to TRBD2 (5 bases). This CDR3 region has 14 residues. Germline V gene sequence: CDR1 MGHRA, CDR2 YSYEKL. Trimming took 6 bases from V and 1 from J, leaving 11 bases between them.

This clonotype has ten or more counts. This sequence joins TRBV5-5 and TRBJ2-5; D may correspond to TRBD1 or TRBD2 (5 bases each). This CDR3 region has 14 residues. The V gene's germline CDR1 is SGHKS and CDR2 YYEKEE (reference sequence). Trimming cost V 0 bases and J 5 bases, with 11 bases left between them. The CDR3 DNA reads as TGTGCCAGCAGCTTGGCCACGGGGCGGGAGACCCAGTACTTC. Residues: CASSLATGRETQYF.

This clonotype was seen only a few times. The rearrangement joins TRBV24-1 to TRBJ2-3; no reliable D call. This CDR3 comprises 15 residues. Trimming pared 3 bases from V and 4 bases from J, leaving 13 bases between. The germline CDR1 and CDR2 sequences are KGHDR and SFDVKD. The CDR3 bases are TGTGCCACCAGTGATCCGAACAGACCGGCAGATACGCAGTATTTT. Translation gives CATSDPNRPADTQYF.

At least ten counts were recorded for this clonotype. This chain links TRBV10-3 with TRBJ2-7, with D maybe TRBD1 (6 bases). CDR3 size: 11 residues. The germline V gene has CDR1 ENHRY and CDR2 SYGVKD. The V end was cut by 9 bases, the J end by 3 bases, with 9 bases between. Here the CDR3 reads CAIGQNYEQYF. CDR3 nucleotides: TGTGCCATTGGACAGAACTACGAGCAGTACTTC.